These T cell receptor beta chains were read from a single sample in a study of blood T cell repertoires in COVID-19. The table came from immunoSEQ multiplex PCR; TCRdb's copy has only in-frame clones and leaves some out. The sample shows 95,000 to 150,000 clones, roughly 80% of them seen only once. Specimen: peripheral blood. The receptors derive from a human donor in a cohort sampled during active COVID-19. The CDR3 runs from the conserved cysteine through the conserved F or W. D genes are given only for firm matches. The listing skips clone size in some rows; elsewhere it reads once, few, many or a size class.

v_gene: TRBV6-5
d_gene: TRBD2
abundance: NA
j_gene: TRBJ2-7
CDR3aa: CASSSPGLSSYEQYF
CDR3nt: TGTGCCAGCAGTTCCCCGGGACTAAGCTCCTACGAGCAGTACTTC

v_gene: TRBV10-1
d_gene: TRBD2
abundance: NA
j_gene: TRBJ2-1
CDR3aa: CASSESNSGGSEQFF
CDR3nt: TGCGCCAGCAGTGAGTCAAATAGCGGGGGCAGTGAGCAGTTCTTC

v_gene: TRBV5-4
d_gene: TRBD1
abundance: NA
j_gene: TRBJ2-7
CDR3aa: CASSATGMEQYF
CDR3nt: TGTGCCAGCAGCGCGACAGGGATGGAGCAGTACTTC

v_gene: TRBV2
d_gene: NA
abundance: once
j_gene: TRBJ2-7
CDR3aa: CASGGGGGGEEQYF
CDR3nt: TGTGCCAGCGGAGGGGGGGGCGGAGGTGAGGAGCAGTACTTC

v_gene: TRBV24-1
d_gene: TRBD1
abundance: once
j_gene: TRBJ2-1
CDR3aa: CATSGDRAIYNEQFF
CDR3nt: TGTGCCACCAGTGGTGACAGGGCGATTTACAATGAGCAGTTCTTC

v_gene: TRBV9
d_gene: NA
abundance: NA
j_gene: TRBJ2-7
CDR3aa: CASSVEVDSSYEQYF
CDR3nt: TGTGCCAGCAGCGTAGAGGTGGACTCCTCCTACGAGCAGTACTTC

v_gene: TRBV9
d_gene: NA
abundance: once
j_gene: TRBJ2-7
CDR3aa: CASSVEGGGEQYF
CDR3nt: TGTGCCAGCAGCGTAGAGGGAGGCGGCGAGCAGTACTTC

v_gene: TRBV14
d_gene: NA
abundance: NA
j_gene: TRBJ2-7
CDR3aa: CASSQGGNEQYF
CDR3nt: TGTGCCAGCAGCCAAGGAGGGAACGAGCAGTACTTC

v_gene: TRBV29-1
d_gene: NA
abundance: NA
j_gene: TRBJ1-1
CDR3aa: CSVEGGREAFF
CDR3nt: TGCAGCGTTGAGGGGGGGCGAGAGGCTTTCTTT

v_gene: TRBV28
d_gene: NA
abundance: once
j_gene: TRBJ2-7
CDR3aa: CASSLDSYEQYF
CDR3nt: TGTGCCAGCAGTTTGGACAGCTACGAGCAGTACTTC

v_gene: TRBV4-1
d_gene: TRBD2
abundance: NA
j_gene: TRBJ2-1
CDR3aa: CASSQDPSAGPYNEQFF
CDR3nt: TGCGCCAGCAGCCAAGATCCTTCAGCGGGGCCCTACAATGAGCAGTTCTTC

v_gene: TRBV6-5
d_gene: NA
abundance: NA
j_gene: TRBJ1-1
CDR3aa: CASSELNTEAFF
CDR3nt: TGTGCCAGCAGCGAGCTGAACACTGAAGCTTTCTTT

v_gene: TRBV6-5
d_gene: NA
abundance: NA
j_gene: TRBJ1-1
CDR3aa: CASSPGVNTEAFF
CDR3nt: TGTGCCAGCAGCCCAGGGGTGAACACTGAAGCTTTCTTT

v_gene: TRBV6-5
d_gene: NA
abundance: NA
j_gene: TRBJ1-2
CDR3aa: CASSYGVTEVYGYTF
CDR3nt: TGTGCCAGCAGTTACGGAGTCACGGAGGTCTATGGCTACACCTTC

v_gene: TRBV6-1
d_gene: NA
abundance: many
j_gene: TRBJ2-7
CDR3aa: CASSEGVVQYF
CDR3nt: TGTGCCAGCAGTGAAGGCGTGGTGCAGTACTTC

v_gene: TRBV9
d_gene: TRBD2
abundance: once
j_gene: TRBJ2-1
CDR3aa: CASSPWTSINEQFF
CDR3nt: TGTGCCAGCAGCCCTTGGACTAGTATAAATGAGCAGTTCTTC

v_gene: TRBV5-4
d_gene: NA
abundance: NA
j_gene: TRBJ1-4
CDR3aa: CASSDQGQSNEKLFF
CDR3nt: TGTGCCAGCAGCGACCAAGGACAGAGTAATGAAAAACTGTTTTTT

v_gene: TRBV6-5
d_gene: NA
abundance: NA
j_gene: TRBJ2-1
CDR3aa: CASSIMADEQFF
CDR3nt: TGTGCCAGCAGTATTATGGCGGATGAGCAGTTCTTC

v_gene: TRBV5-4
d_gene: TRBD2
abundance: NA
j_gene: TRBJ2-7
CDR3aa: CASSLGVAGEQYF
CDR3nt: TGTGCCAGCAGCTTGGGAGTAGCGGGCGAGCAGTACTTC

v_gene: TRBV7-6
d_gene: NA
abundance: NA
j_gene: TRBJ1-5
CDR3aa: CASSPGGINQPQHF
CDR3nt: TGTGCCAGCAGCCCCGGAGGAATCAATCAGCCCCAGCATTTT

v_gene: TRBV13
d_gene: TRBD1
abundance: NA
j_gene: TRBJ2-7
CDR3aa: CASSLPPRTAGGQGASYEQYF
CDR3nt: TGTGCCAGCAGCTTACCACCCCGCACTGCTGGGGGACAGGGGGCCTCCTACGAGCAGTACTTC

v_gene: TRBV11-3
d_gene: TRBD1
abundance: NA
j_gene: TRBJ1-1
CDR3aa: CASSTWDRVDTEAFF
CDR3nt: TGTGCCAGCAGCACCTGGGACAGGGTGGACACTGAAGCTTTCTTT

v_gene: TRBV21-1
d_gene: NA
abundance: NA
j_gene: TRBJ1-5
CDR3aa: CASSGDGQGSNQPQHF
CDR3nt: TGTGCCAGCAGCGGGGATGGACAGGGTTCCAATCAGCCCCAGCATTTT

v_gene: TRBV30
d_gene: TRBD1
abundance: NA
j_gene: TRBJ1-5
CDR3aa: CAWSQETGGYQPQHF
CDR3nt: TGTGCCTGGAGTCAAGAGACAGGGGGCTATCAGCCCCAGCATTTT

v_gene: TRBV6-5
d_gene: TRBD1
abundance: NA
j_gene: TRBJ2-1
CDR3aa: CASSGGTGVLF
CDR3nt: TGTGCCAGCAGCGGCGGGACAGGAGTACTCTTC

v_gene: TRBV11-2
d_gene: NA
abundance: NA
j_gene: TRBJ1-2
CDR3aa: CASSLGQYYGYTF
CDR3nt: TGTGCCAGCAGCTTAGGACAGTACTATGGCTACACCTTC

v_gene: TRBV7-6
d_gene: TRBD2
abundance: NA
j_gene: TRBJ2-7
CDR3aa: CASSLRAGGPYEQYF
CDR3nt: TGTGCCAGCAGCTTAAGAGCGGGAGGGCCTTACGAGCAGTACTTC

v_gene: TRBV10-3
d_gene: TRBD2
abundance: once
j_gene: TRBJ2-7
CDR3aa: CAISESSGRAPYEQYF
CDR3nt: TGTGCCATCAGTGAGTCTAGCGGGAGGGCTCCCTACGAGCAGTACTTC

v_gene: TRBV12-3/TRBV12-4
d_gene: NA
abundance: NA
j_gene: TRBJ2-7
CDR3aa: CASSFGVSDEQYF
CDR3nt: TGTGCCAGCAGTTTTGGTGTGTCAGACGAGCAGTACTTC

v_gene: TRBV6-5
d_gene: TRBD1
abundance: NA
j_gene: TRBJ1-1
CDR3aa: CASKQGVGHTEAFF
CDR3nt: TGTGCCAGTAAACAGGGGGTCGGGCACACTGAAGCTTTCTTT

v_gene: TRBV20-1
d_gene: TRBD1
abundance: NA
j_gene: TRBJ1-5
CDR3aa: CSASPQGFQPQHF
CDR3nt: TGCAGTGCTAGTCCACAGGGGTTTCAGCCCCAGCATTTT

v_gene: TRBV6-5
d_gene: NA
abundance: NA
j_gene: TRBJ1-5
CDR3aa: CASRRNRDNQPQHF
CDR3nt: TGTGCCAGCAGACGGAACAGGGACAATCAGCCCCAGCATTTT

v_gene: TRBV27
d_gene: NA
abundance: NA
j_gene: TRBJ2-7
CDR3aa: CASSFPGGLSRQYF
CDR3nt: TGTGCCAGCAGTTTTCCGGGCGGGCTATCACGGCAGTACTTC

v_gene: TRBV6-6
d_gene: TRBD2
abundance: few
j_gene: TRBJ2-5
CDR3aa: CASSRGGGLETQYF
CDR3nt: TGTGCCAGCAGTAGGGGCGGGGGGCTGGAGACCCAGTACTTC

v_gene: TRBV4-1
d_gene: TRBD1
abundance: NA
j_gene: TRBJ1-1
CDR3aa: CASSQDLGDRMNTEAFF
CDR3nt: TGCGCCAGCAGCCAAGATTTGGGGGACAGGATGAACACTGAAGCTTTCTTT

v_gene: TRBV5-1
d_gene: TRBD2
abundance: once
j_gene: TRBJ2-1
CDR3aa: CASSLVAGAGGEQFF
CDR3nt: TGCGCCAGCAGCTTGGTGGCGGGAGCGGGTGGTGAGCAGTTCTTC

v_gene: TRBV29-1
d_gene: TRBD1
abundance: NA
j_gene: TRBJ2-7
CDR3aa: CSAGQGAGYEQYF
CDR3nt: TGCAGCGCGGGGCAGGGGGCAGGCTACGAGCAGTACTTC

v_gene: TRBV11-3
d_gene: TRBD1
abundance: NA
j_gene: TRBJ1-2
CDR3aa: CASGTEDGYTF
CDR3nt: TGTGCCAGCGGGACAGAAGATGGCTACACCTTC

v_gene: TRBV19
d_gene: NA
abundance: NA
j_gene: TRBJ1-5
CDR3aa: CASNGQSYQPQHF
CDR3nt: TGTGCCAGTAATGGGCAGTCCTATCAGCCCCAGCATTTT

v_gene: TRBV28
d_gene: NA
abundance: NA
j_gene: TRBJ1-2
CDR3aa: CASRPLQGNYGYTF
CDR3nt: TGTGCCAGCAGACCTCTTCAGGGCAACTATGGCTACACCTTC

v_gene: TRBV25-1
d_gene: NA
abundance: NA
j_gene: TRBJ1-6
CDR3aa: CASSESEKVTYNSPLHF
CDR3nt: TGTGCCAGCAGTGAATCGGAGAAGGTTACCTATAATTCACCCCTCCACTTT